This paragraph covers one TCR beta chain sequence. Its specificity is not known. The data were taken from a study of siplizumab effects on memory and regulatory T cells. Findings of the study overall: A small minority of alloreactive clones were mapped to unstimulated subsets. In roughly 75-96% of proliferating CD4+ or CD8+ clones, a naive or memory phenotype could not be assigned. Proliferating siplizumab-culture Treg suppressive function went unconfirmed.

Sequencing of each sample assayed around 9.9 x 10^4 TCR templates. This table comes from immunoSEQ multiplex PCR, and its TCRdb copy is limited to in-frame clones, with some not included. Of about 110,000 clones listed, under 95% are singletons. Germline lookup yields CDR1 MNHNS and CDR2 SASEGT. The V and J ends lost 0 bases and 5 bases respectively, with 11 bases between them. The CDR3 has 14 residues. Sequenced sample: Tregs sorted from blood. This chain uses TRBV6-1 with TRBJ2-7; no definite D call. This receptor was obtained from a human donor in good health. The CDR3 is CASSEAGRADEQYF. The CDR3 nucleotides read TGTGCCAGCAGTGAAGCAGGCAGAGCCGACGAGCAGTACTTC.